This T cell receptor beta chain stems from a study of T cells in localized non-small cell lung cancer. Study-level results: Appearance in adjacent lung was seen for a median around 58 of the top 100 tumor clones. Measurement of T cell clonality placed uninvolved adjacent lung highest, above the level in tumor.

To note about this clone: Its antigen is still unknown.

Only in-frame clones appear in the TCRdb table, and some are missing; sequencing was by immunoSEQ multiplex PCR. The table has under 95,000 clones, around 84% seen once. Germline-derived CDR1 and CDR2 are LGHNA and YSLEER. This CDR3 region has 15 residues. Trimming at V came to 4 bases and at J to 1 base, leaving 5 bases not matched to a gene. Here the sequenced sample was peripheral blood, taken before any cancer treatment. This receptor was obtained from a female donor over 55 with stage I lung adenocarcinoma. V usage is TRBV4-3 and J usage is TRBJ2-7; 9 positions match TRBD1. In nucleotides, the CDR3 is TGCGCCAGCAGCCTCACACAGGGGGCTTCCTACGAGCAGTACTTC. Translating gives CASSLTQGASYEQYF.